Sequencing of this TCR beta chain was carried out in a study of blood T cell repertoires in COVID-19. At the level of the study: COVID-19 samples from acute and convalescent phases originated in the United States, Italy and Spain. The analysed material was cDNA or gDNA that came from T cells, B-cell-depleted T cells, or PBMCs.

Authors' processing steps: For nucleated cells, counts were estimated from reference gene primer amplification. This table comes from immunoSEQ multiplex PCR, and its TCRdb copy is limited to in-frame clones, with some not included. D and trimming were read from the DNA, whereas the V and J calls and clone size are those reported in that table. This table has around 200,000 clones, under 90% appearing once. V lost 7 bases to trimming and J lost 4 bases; unmatched junction nucleotides: 15. Germline lookup yields CDR1 MGHRA and CDR2 YSYEKL. The CDR3 has 18 residues. The specimen sequenced was peripheral blood. The rearrangement joins TRBV4-1 to TRBJ2-2, with TRBD1 identical over 10 bases. This TCR was recovered from a human donor in a cohort sampled during active COVID-19. CDR3 residues: CASTLLLPGTGATGELFF. CDR3 coding DNA: TGCGCCAGCACCCTACTACTACCCGGGACAGGGGCCACCGGGGAGCTGTTTTTT.